This section outlines one T cell receptor (beta chain) sequence together with its context. One entry per CDR3 protein results from TCRdb running MiXCR on the RT-PCR reads. The table lists 150,000 to 200,000 distinct CDR3 sequences, 10% to 15% of them singletons. This CDR3 contains 17 residues. V shed 1 base, J shed 1 base, and the junction held 7 bases outside the gene matches. This sample was taken from a study of response to subunit inactivated influenza vaccine. The data also belong to a second study, concerning T cells expressing NK-cell markers. That publication notes: TCR beta libraries carry UMIs added by 5'RACE template switching. The contribution of dominant NKG2C+ clonotypes to CD8+ T cells in roughly six donors was roughly 1.0-7.5%.

The source of this sequence is a man aged 45-65 years who received an inactivated influenza vaccine. This chain connects TRBV12-3 or TRBV12-4 to TRBJ2-1, with 7 bases identical to TRBD2. The input for sequencing was CD8+ T cells sorted from PBMCs, taken roughly 12 days after vaccination. Here the CDR3 reads CASSLVGTTDSYNEQFF. The CDR3, as DNA: TGTGCCAGCAGTTTAGTAGGGACTACCGATTCCTACAATGAGCAGTTCTTC.